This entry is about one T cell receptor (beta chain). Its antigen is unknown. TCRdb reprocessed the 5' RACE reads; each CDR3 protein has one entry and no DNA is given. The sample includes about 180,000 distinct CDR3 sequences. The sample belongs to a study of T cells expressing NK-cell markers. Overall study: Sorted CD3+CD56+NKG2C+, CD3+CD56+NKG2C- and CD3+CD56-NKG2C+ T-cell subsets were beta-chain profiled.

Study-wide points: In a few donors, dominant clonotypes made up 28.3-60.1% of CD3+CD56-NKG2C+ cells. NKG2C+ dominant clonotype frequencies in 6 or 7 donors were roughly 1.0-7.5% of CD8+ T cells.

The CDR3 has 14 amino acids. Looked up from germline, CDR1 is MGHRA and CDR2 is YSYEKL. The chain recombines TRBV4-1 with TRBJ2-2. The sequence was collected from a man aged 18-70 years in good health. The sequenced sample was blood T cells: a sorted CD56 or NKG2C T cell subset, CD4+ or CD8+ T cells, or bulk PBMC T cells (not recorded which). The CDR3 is CASSLSENTGELFF.